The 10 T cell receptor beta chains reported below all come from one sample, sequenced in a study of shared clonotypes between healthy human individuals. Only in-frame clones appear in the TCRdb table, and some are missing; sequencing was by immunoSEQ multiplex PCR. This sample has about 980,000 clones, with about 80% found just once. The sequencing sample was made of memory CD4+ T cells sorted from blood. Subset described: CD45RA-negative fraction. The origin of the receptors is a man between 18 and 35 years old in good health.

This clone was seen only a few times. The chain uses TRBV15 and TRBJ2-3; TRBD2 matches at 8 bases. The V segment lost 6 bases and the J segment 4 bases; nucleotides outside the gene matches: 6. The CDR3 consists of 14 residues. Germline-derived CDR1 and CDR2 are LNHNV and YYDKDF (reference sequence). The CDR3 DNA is TGTGCCACCAGAATGGGACTAGAGGCAGATACGCAGTATTTT. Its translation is CATRMGLEADTQYF.

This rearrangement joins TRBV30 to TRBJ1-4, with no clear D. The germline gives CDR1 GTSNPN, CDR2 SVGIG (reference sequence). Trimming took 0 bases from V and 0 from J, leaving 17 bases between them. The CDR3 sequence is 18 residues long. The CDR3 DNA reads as TGTGCCTGGAGTGTACTGGGTTTATTCGGAGCAACTAATGAAAAACTGTTTTTT. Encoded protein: CAWSVLGLFGATNEKLFF.

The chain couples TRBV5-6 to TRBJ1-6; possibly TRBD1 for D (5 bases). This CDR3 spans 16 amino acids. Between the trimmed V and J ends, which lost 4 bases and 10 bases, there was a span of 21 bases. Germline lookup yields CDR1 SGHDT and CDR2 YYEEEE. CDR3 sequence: CASSDGRAGIGSPLHF. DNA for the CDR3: TGTGCCAGCAGCGACGGCCGGGCAGGGATAGGGTCACCCCTCCACTTT. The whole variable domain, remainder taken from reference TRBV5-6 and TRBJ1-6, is DAGVTQSPTHLIKTRGQQVTLRCSPKSGHDTVSWYQQALGQGPQFIFQYYEEEERQRGNFPDRFSGHQFPNYSSELNVNALLLGDSALYLCASSDGRAGIGSPLHFGNGTRLTVT.

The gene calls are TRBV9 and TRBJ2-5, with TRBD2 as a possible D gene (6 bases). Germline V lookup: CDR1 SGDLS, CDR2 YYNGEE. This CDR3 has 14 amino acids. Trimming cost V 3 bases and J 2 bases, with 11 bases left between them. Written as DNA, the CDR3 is TGTGCCAGCAGCGCGGGGGTCCAACAAGAGACCCAGTACTTC. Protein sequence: CASSAGVQQETQYF.

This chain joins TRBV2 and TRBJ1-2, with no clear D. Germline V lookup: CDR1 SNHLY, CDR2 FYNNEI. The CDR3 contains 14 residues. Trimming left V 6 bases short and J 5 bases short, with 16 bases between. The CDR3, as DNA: TGTGCCAGCAGGGATATGGGTGGGAATTATGGCTACACCTTC. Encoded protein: CASRDMGGNYGYTF. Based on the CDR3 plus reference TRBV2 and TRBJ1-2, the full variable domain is EPEVTQTPSHQVTQMGQEVILRCVPISNHLYFYWYRQILGQKVEFLVSFYNNEISEKSEIFDDQFSVERPDGSNFTLKIRSTKLEDSAMYFCASRDMGGNYGYTFGSGTRLTVV.

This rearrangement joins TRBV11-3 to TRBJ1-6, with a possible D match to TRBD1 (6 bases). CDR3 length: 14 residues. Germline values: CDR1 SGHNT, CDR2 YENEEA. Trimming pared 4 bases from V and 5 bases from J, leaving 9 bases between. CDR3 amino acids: CASSSDRNNSPLHF. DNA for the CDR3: TGTGCCAGCAGCTCGGACAGAAATAATTCACCCCTCCACTTT.

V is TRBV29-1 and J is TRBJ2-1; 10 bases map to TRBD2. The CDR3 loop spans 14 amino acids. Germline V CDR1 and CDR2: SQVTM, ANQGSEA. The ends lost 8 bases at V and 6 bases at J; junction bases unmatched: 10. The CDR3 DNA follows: TGCAGCTCCGCAGGTCTAGCGGGAGTCAATGAGCAGTTCTTC. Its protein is CSSAGLAGVNEQFF.

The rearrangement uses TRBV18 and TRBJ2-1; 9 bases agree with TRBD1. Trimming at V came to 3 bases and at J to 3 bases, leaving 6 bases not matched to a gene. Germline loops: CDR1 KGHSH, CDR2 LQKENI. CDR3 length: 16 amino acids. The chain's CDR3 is CASSPYGDRVYNEQFF. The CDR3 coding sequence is TGTGCCAGCTCACCCTACGGGGACAGGGTCTACAATGAGCAGTTCTTC.

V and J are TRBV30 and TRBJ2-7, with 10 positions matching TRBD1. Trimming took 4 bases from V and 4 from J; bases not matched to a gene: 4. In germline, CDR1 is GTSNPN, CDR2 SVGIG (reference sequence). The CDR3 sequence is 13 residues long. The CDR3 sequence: CAWKTGGGYEQYF. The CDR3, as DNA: TGTGCCTGGAAGACAGGGGGCGGATACGAGCAGTACTTC.

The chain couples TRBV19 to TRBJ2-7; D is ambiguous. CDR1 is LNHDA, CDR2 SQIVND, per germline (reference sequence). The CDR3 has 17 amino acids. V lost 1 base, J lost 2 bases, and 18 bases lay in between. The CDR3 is CASSIAAIVGPTYEQYF. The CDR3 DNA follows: TGTGCCAGTAGTATAGCCGCGATCGTCGGACCGACCTACGAGCAGTACTTC.